This TCR beta chain came from a study of T cell changes during pregnancy in multiple sclerosis. Germline CDR1 is SGHAT and CDR2 is FQDESV (reference sequence). This CDR3 has 13 amino acids. V was cut by 5 bases and J by 7 bases, with 9 bases left in between. Method: immunoSEQ multiplex PCR; TCRdb's copy keeps in-frame clones and lacks some. The sample lists more than 65,000 clones; approximately 90% were seen once. This rearrangement joins TRBV11-1 to TRBJ1-6; D possibly corresponds to TRBD1 (5 bases). This TCR derives from a female donor with multiple sclerosis, enrolled in a pregnancy study. The material sequenced was peripheral blood, taken before pregnancy. The CDR3, as DNA: TGTGCCAGCAGCCTTGACAGAAATTCACCCCTCCACTTT. Its translation: CASSLDRNSPLHF.